This T cell receptor beta chain was found in a study of T cells in narcolepsy. Across the study: Healthy controls were enrolled alongside patients with narcolepsy type 1 or type 2. The study, taken as a whole, reports: No autoreactive T cell clone sequences appeared in some memory CD4+ repertoires. Autoreactive clonotypes reportedly recurred in blood of same and different patients, not controls. Same-patient CSF and blood CD4+ T cell clonotypes included HCRT-specific and TRIB2-specific autoreactive ones.

About this clone itself: Antigen: not known.

Using immunoSEQ multiplex PCR, the repertoire was profiled, and TCRdb retains in-frame clones only, with some absent. The repertoire holds fewer than 40,000 clones, with over 65% as singletons. Germline values: CDR1 SQVTM, CDR2 ANQGSEA. Unmatched junction bases numbered 7, after V lost 8 bases and J lost 9 bases. This CDR3 is built from 13 residues. The rearrangement links TRBV29-1 to TRBJ2-1, with TRBD2 matching 13 bases. This TCR came from a human donor in good health. Sample: memory (CD45RA-) CD4+ T cells from blood. The CDR3 here is CSTGTSGIGEQFF. The CDR3 DNA reads as TGCAGCACCGGGACTAGCGGGATTGGTGAGCAGTTCTTC.